This paragraph covers one TCR beta chain sequence. The antigen remains undetermined. This sample was included in a study of CD8+CD57+ T cells in acquired aplastic anemia. Study findings and constraints: There were fewer than 35 CD8+ CDR3 sequences that occurred in both patients and controls.

The use of genomic DNA as template underpinned the TCR beta VDJ and CDR3 profiling. TCRdb passed the reads through MiXCR, listing each CDR3 protein once. The table lists more than 250,000 distinct CDR3 sequences, 82% of them singletons. Patients selected for sequencing had displayed CD8+CD57+ cell expansion by flow cytometry. The CDR3 consists of 14 residues. V lost 2 bases to trimming and J lost 8 bases, with 15 bases between them. CDR1 is ENHRY and CDR2 is SYGVKD in the germline V gene. V usage is TRBV10-3 and J usage is TRBJ1-2; D is possibly TRBD1 (5 bases). The TCR was taken from a human donor with aplastic anemia. Specimen: sorted CD4+, CD8+, or CD8+CD57+ T cells (not recorded which) from PBMCs. CDR3 DNA: TGTGCCATCAGTGAGGCCGGGACGACCCCAGGCTACACCTTC. This gives the protein CAISEAGTTPGYTF.